This entry lists 6 T cell receptor beta chains sequenced from one sample in a study of post-analysis software for immune sequencing data. Unique-molecular-identifier-tagged TCR beta cDNA libraries were used. MiXCR, applied by TCRdb to the PCR reads, yields one record per CDR3 protein. The sample lists around 500,000 distinct CDR3 sequences, 34% occurring once. Study-level results: Among roughly 5 TRBV segments more frequent in patients than controls were TRBV5-6, TRBV5-1 and TRBV20-1.

For these TCRs, the target antigens are not known. The specimen was blood. The receptors were gathered from a girl aged 2-17 years with multiple sclerosis.

This clonotype showed up many times. The CDR3 here is CASSWGTAYEQYF. CDR3 nucleotides: TGTGCCAGCAGTTGGGGGACGGCCTACGAGCAGTACTTC. The chain recombines TRBV28 with TRBJ2-7; D assignment may be TRBD1 or TRBD2 (5 bases each). The germline CDR1 and CDR2 sequences are MDHEN and SYDVKM. This CDR3 is built from 13 residues. Trimming removed 4 bases at V and 2 bases at J, with 9 bases between. The variable domain in full, completed from reference TRBV28 and TRBJ2-7, reads DVKVTQSSRYLVKRTGEKVFLECVQDMDHENMFWYRQDPGLGLRLIYFSYDVKMKEKGDIPEGYSVSREKKERFSLILESASTNQTSMYLCASSWGTAYEQYFGPGTRLTVT.

Notes on this clonotype: A junction boundary mismatches the germline segment, possibly from a read error. This rearrangement joins TRBV29-1 to TRBJ2-7; D ambiguous. The CDR3 has 14 residues. Germline CDR1 reads SQVTM; CDR2 reads ANQGSEA. CDR3 DNA sequence: TGCAGCGTTGAGAACCCAGAAAGCTCCTACGAGCGGTACTTC. This encodes CSVENPESSYERYF.

This sequence joins TRBV7-9 and TRBJ1-2, with D possibly TRBD1 on 6 matching bases. This CDR3 contains 16 residues. V lost 4 bases to trimming and J lost 2 bases, with 17 bases between them. The germline gives CDR1 SEHNR, CDR2 FQNEAQ (reference sequence). CDR3 nucleotide sequence: TGTGCCAGCAGCTCCACACAACAGGGACCCAACTATGGCTACACCTTC. It encodes CASSSTQQGPNYGYTF. The full variable domain, in which reference TRBV7-9 and TRBJ1-2 provide the parts outside the CDR3, is DTGVSQNPRHKITKRGQNVTFRCDPISEHNRLYWYRQTLGQGPEFLTYFQNEAQLEKSRLLSDRFSAERPKGSFSTLEIQRTEQGDSAMYLCASSSTQQGPNYGYTFGSGTRLTVV.

There are a few counts of this clonotype. V usage is TRBV4-1 and J usage is TRBJ2-3, with D hard to call. Trimming stripped 2 bases from V and 6 bases from J, with 18 bases between. Germline values: CDR1 MGHRA, CDR2 YSYEKL. The CDR3 runs to 16 residues. CDR3 loop: CASSQSPVISRDTQYF. The CDR3 nucleotides read TGCGCCAGCAGCCAATCTCCGGTAATCAGCAGGGATACGCAGTATTTT.

The chain joins TRBV7-2 to TRBJ2-6; a possible D gene is TRBD2 (5 bases). Trimming removed 4 bases from V and 2 bases from J, with 21 bases in between. This CDR3 spans 19 amino acids. From germline, CDR1 is SGHTA and CDR2 FQGNSA. The CDR3 region is CASSYGGFSSYAGANVLTF. The CDR3 nucleotides are TGTGCCAGCAGCTATGGAGGATTCTCTTCCTACGCTGGGGCCAACGTCCTGACTTTC.

The rearrangement joins TRBV7-9 to TRBJ2-1; TRBD1 aligns across 9 bases. Germline-derived CDR1 and CDR2 are SEHNR and FQNEAQ (reference sequence). CDR3 size: 17 residues. Germline trimming cut 4 bases from V and 0 bases from J; bases unmatched to any gene: 7. The CDR3 sequence: CASSSPGQGYSYNEQFF. CDR3 coding DNA: TGTGCCAGCAGCTCGCCGGGACAGGGTTACTCCTACAATGAGCAGTTCTTC. The full variable domain, with the rest looked up from reference TRBV7-9 and TRBJ2-1, is DTGVSQNPRHKITKRGQNVTFRCDPISEHNRLYWYRQTLGQGPEFLTYFQNEAQLEKSRLLSDRFSAERPKGSFSTLEIQRTEQGDSAMYLCASSSPGQGYSYNEQFFGPGTRLTVL.